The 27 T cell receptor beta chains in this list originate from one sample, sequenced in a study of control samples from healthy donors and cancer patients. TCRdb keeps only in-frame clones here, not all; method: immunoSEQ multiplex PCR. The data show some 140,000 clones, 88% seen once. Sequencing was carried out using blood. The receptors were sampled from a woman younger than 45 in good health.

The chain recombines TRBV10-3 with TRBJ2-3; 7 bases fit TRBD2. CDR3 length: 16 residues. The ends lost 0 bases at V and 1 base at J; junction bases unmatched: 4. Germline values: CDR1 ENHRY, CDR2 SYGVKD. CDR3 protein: CAISESSSGGTDTQYF. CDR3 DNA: TGTGCCATCAGTGAGTCGTCTAGCGGAGGCACAGATACGCAGTATTTT.

In DNA, the CDR3 is TGCGCCAGCAGCCAAGAAAACAGGGGGCCAGGCACAGATACGCAGTATTTT. It codes for CASSQENRGPGTDTQYF. V gene TRBV4-1 combines with J gene TRBJ2-3, with 9 bases lining up with TRBD1. Germline CDR1 reads MGHRA; CDR2 reads YSYEKL. Trimming removed 0 bases from V and 1 base from J; junction bases left unmatched: 5. This CDR3 spans 17 amino acids.

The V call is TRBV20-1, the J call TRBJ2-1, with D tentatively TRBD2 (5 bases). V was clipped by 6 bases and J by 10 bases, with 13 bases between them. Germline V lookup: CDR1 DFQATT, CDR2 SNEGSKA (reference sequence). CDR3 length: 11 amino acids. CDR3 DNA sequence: TGCAGTGCCGGGGTGACTCGGGAGCAGTTCTTC. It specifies CSAGVTREQFF.

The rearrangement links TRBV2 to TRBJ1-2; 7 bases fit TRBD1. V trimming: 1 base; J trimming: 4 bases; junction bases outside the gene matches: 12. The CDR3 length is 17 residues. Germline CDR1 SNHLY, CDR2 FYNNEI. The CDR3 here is CASSEVGHRGRSYGYTF. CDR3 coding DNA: TGTGCCAGCAGTGAAGTAGGACACAGGGGCAGGTCCTATGGCTACACCTTC.

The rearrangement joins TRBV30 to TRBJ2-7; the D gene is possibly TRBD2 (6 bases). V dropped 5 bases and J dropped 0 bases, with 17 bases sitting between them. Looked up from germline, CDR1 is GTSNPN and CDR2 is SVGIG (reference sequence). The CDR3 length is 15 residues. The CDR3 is CAWADVAVGSYEQYF. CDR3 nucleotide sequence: TGTGCCTGGGCCGATGTAGCGGTAGGCTCCTACGAGCAGTACTTC.

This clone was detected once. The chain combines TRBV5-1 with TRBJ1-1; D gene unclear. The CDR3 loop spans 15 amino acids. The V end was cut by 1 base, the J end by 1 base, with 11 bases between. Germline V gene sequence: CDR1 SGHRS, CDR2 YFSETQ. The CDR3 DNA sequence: TGCGCCAGCAGCTTGATAAGCATTCCGAACACTGAAGCTTTCTTT. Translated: CASSLISIPNTEAFF.

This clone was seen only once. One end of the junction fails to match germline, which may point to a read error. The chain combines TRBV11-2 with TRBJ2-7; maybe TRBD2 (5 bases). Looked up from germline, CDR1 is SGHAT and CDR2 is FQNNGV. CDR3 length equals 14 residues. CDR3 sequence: CASSLDPSSNEQYF. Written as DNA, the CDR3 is TGTGCCAGCAGCTTAGACCCTAGCTCCAACGAGCAGTACTTC.

The CDR3 DNA is TGTGCCAGCAGGCTAGCGGGGGGAAACGCGAACACCGGGGAGCTGTTTTTT. Protein sequence: CASRLAGGNANTGELFF. The chain combines TRBV14 with TRBJ2-2; 11 positions agree with TRBD2. Germline CDR1 and CDR2: SGHDN and FVKESK. CDR3 length: 17 residues. J lost 0 bases, V lost 6 bases, and 6 bases had no gene match.

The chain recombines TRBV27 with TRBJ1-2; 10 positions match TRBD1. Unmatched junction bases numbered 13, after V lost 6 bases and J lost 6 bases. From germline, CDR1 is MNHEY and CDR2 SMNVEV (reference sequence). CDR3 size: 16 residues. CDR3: CASSLVPGQGIDGYTF. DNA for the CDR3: TGTGCCAGCAGCCTAGTTCCGGGACAGGGGATCGATGGCTACACCTTC.

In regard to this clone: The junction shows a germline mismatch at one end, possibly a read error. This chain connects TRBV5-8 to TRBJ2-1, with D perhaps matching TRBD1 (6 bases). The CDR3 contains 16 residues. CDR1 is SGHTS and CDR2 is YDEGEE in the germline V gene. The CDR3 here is CASNLRGGSSYNEQFF. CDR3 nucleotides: TGTGCCAGCAACTTGAGAGGGGGTAGCTCCTACAATGAGCAGTTCTTC.

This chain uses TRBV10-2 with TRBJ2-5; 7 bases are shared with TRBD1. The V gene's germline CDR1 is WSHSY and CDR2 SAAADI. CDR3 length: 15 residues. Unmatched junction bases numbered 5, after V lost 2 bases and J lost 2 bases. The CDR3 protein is CASSETGDSQETQYF. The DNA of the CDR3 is TGCGCCAGCAGTGAGACCGGGGACAGTCAAGAGACCCAGTACTTC.

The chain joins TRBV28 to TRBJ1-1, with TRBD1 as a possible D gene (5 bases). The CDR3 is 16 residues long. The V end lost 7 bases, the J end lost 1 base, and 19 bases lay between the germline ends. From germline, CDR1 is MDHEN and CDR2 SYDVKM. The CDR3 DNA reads TGTGCCAGCACCCTCTCCGGGGGGTTTCCGAACACTGAAGCTTTCTTT. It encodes CASTLSGGFPNTEAFF.

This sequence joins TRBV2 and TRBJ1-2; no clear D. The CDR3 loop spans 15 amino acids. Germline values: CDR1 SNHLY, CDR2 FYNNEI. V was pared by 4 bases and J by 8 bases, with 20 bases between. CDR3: CASSVIPTPAGGYTF. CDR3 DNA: TGTGCCAGCAGTGTGATCCCGACCCCCGCTGGCGGCTACACCTTC.

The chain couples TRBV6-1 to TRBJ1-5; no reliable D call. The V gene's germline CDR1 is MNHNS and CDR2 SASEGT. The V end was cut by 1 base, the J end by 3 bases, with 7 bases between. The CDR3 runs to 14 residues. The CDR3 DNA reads TGTGCCAGCAGTGAAGGACCCAACAATCAGCCCCAGCATTTT. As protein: CASSEGPNNQPQHF.

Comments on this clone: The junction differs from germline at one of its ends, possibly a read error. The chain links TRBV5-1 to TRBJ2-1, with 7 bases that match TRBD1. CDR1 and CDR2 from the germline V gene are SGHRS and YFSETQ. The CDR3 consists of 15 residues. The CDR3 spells CASRLPGQSYNEQFF. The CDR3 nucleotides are TGCGCCAGCCGCTTACCGGGACAGTCCTACAATGAGCAGTTCTTC.

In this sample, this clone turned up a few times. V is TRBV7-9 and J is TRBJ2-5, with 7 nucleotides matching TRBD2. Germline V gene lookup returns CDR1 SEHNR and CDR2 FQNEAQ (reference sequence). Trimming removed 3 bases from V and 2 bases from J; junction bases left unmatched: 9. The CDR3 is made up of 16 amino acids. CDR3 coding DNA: TGTGCCAGCAGCTTTTGGCGGGAGCCACGGCAAGAGACCCAGTACTTC. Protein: CASSFWREPRQETQYF.

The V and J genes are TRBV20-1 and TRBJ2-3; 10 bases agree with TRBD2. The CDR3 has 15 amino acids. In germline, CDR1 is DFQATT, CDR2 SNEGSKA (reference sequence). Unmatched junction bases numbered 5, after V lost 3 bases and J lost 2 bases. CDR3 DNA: TGCAGTGCTAGTAGCCTAGCGGGAGACACAGATACGCAGTATTTT. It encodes CSASSLAGDTDTQYF.

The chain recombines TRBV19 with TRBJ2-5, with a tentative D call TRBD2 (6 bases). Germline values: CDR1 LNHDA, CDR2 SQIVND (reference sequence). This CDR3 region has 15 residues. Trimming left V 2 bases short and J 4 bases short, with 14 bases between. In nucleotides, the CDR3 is TGTGCCAGTAGTATACGGGGACTCCCACCAGAGACCCAGTACTTC. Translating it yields CASSIRGLPPETQYF.

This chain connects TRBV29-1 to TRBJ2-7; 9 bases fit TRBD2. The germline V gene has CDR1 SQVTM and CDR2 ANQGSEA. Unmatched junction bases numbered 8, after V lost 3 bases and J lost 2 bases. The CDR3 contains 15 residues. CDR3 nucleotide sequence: TGCAGCGTTGATGAGCGGTCTAGCGGGACCTACGAGCAGTACTTC. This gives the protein CSVDERSSGTYEQYF.

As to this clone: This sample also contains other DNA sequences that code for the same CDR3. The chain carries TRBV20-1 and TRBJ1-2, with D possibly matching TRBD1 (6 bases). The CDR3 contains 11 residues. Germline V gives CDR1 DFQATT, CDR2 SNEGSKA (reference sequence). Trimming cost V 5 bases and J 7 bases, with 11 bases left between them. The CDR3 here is CSAGGAGGYTF. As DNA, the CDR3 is TGCAGTGCTGGGGGGGCGGGTGGCTACACCTTC.

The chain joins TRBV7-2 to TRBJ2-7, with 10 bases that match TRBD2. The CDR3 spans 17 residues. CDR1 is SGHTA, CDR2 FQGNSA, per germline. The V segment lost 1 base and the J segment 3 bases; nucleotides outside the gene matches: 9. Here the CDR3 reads CASSLGSLAGDFYEQYF. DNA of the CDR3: TGTGCCAGCAGCTTAGGCTCCCTAGCGGGGGACTTCTACGAGCAGTACTTC.

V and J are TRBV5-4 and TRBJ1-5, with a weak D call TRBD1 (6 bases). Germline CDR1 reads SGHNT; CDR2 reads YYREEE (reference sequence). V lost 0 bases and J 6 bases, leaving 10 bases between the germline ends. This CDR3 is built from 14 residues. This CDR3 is CASSLAGAGQPQHF. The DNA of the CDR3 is TGTGCCAGCAGCTTGGCAGGGGCCGGTCAGCCCCAGCATTTT. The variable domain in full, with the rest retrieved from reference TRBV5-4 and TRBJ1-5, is ETGVTQSPTHLIKTRGQQVTLRCSSQSGHNTVSWYQQALGQGPQFIFQYYREEENGRGNFPPRFSGLQFPNYSSELNVNALELDDSALYLCASSLAGAGQPQHFGDGTRLSIL.

The CDR3 DNA reads as TGTGCCAGCAGCTTCGGACTAGCGGGAGGAGAGGATACGCAGTATTTT. It encodes CASSFGLAGGEDTQYF. The chain joins TRBV7-8 to TRBJ2-3; 14 positions match TRBD2. The CDR3 is made up of 16 amino acids. Germline values: CDR1 SGHVS, CDR2 FQNEAQ. Trimming took 3 bases from V and 6 from J; bases not matched to a gene: 5.

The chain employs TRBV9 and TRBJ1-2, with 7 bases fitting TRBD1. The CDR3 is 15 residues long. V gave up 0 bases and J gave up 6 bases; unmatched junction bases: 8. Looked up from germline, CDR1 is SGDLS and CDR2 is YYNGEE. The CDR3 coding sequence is TGTGCCAGCAGCGTAGACGGGACAGCCCAGAATGGCTACACCTTC. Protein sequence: CASSVDGTAQNGYTF.

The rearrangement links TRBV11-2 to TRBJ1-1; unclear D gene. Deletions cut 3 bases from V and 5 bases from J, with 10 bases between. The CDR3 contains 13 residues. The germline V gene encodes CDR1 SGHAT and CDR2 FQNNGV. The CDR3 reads CASSFQIWTEAFF. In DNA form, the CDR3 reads TGTGCCAGCAGCTTTCAGATTTGGACTGAAGCTTTCTTT.

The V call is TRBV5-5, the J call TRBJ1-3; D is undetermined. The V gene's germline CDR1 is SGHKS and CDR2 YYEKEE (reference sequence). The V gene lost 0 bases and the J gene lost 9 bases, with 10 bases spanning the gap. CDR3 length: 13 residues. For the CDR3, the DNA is TGTGCCAGCAGCTTGGCCGCGATGGGCACCATATATTTT. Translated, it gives CASSLAAMGTIYF. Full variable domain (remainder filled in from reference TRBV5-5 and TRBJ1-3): DAGVTQSPTHLIKTRGQQVTLRCSPISGHKSVSWYQQVLGQGPQFIFQYYEKEERGRGNFPDRFSARQFPNYSSELNVNALLLGDSALYLCASSLAAMGTIYFGEGSWLTVV.

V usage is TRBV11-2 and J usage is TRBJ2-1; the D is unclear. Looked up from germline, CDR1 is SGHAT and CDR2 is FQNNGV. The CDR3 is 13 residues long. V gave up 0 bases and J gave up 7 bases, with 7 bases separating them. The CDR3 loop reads CASSLDVWNEQFF. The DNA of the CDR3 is TGTGCCAGCAGCTTAGATGTGTGGAATGAGCAGTTCTTC.